This entry features one TCR beta chain sequence. Measured with immunoSEQ multiplex PCR; TCRdb has only the in-frame clones, and not every one. The table records a few hundred thousand clones, about 91% of them present only once. The CDR3 has 12 amino acids. Germline V gene sequence: CDR1 LGHDT, CDR2 YNNKEL (reference sequence). V lost 4 bases, J lost 3 bases, and 5 bases lay in between. The study drew participants aged about 18 to 95 years from 20 to 30 US areas. This entry belongs to a study of blood T cell repertoires in COVID-19. V usage is TRBV3-1 (or the pseudogene TRBV3-2) and J usage is TRBJ2-3; the D is unclear. Sequences were obtained from PBMCs or T cells enriched from blood (not recorded which). The sequence was obtained from a man younger than 30 with acute COVID-19. The CDR3 loop is CASSPSTDTQYF. The CDR3 DNA reads as TGTGCCAGCAGCCCTTCGACAGATACGCAGTATTTT.